This T cell receptor (beta chain) was identified in a study of blood T cells in healthy people across ages. Findings of the study overall: Versus aged donors, long-lived donors had higher diversity and more naive CD4+ cells.

Trimming stripped 7 bases from V and 4 bases from J, with 7 bases between. CDR1 and CDR2 (germline): SQVTM, ANQGSEA. The CDR3 totals 11 residues. Next came a second PCR, run for about 7 to 12 cycles, which used a sample-barcoded 5' primer along with a J-beta primer mix. Each cDNA molecule, via a template-switch adaptor with 12 random nucleotides, was tagged. TCRdb fed the 5' RACE reads into MiXCR, producing one record per CDR3 protein. The profile shows about 1.8 million distinct CDR3 sequences, about 49% of them singletons. Of note for this clonotype: Antigen: not known.

The V call is TRBV29-1, the J call TRBJ1-4, with D unresolved. The sequence was collected from a woman between 40 and 50 years old in good health. What was sequenced was blood. The CDR3 nucleotides are TGCAGCGCACGGTATAATGAAAAACTGTTTTTT. This encodes CSARYNEKLFF.